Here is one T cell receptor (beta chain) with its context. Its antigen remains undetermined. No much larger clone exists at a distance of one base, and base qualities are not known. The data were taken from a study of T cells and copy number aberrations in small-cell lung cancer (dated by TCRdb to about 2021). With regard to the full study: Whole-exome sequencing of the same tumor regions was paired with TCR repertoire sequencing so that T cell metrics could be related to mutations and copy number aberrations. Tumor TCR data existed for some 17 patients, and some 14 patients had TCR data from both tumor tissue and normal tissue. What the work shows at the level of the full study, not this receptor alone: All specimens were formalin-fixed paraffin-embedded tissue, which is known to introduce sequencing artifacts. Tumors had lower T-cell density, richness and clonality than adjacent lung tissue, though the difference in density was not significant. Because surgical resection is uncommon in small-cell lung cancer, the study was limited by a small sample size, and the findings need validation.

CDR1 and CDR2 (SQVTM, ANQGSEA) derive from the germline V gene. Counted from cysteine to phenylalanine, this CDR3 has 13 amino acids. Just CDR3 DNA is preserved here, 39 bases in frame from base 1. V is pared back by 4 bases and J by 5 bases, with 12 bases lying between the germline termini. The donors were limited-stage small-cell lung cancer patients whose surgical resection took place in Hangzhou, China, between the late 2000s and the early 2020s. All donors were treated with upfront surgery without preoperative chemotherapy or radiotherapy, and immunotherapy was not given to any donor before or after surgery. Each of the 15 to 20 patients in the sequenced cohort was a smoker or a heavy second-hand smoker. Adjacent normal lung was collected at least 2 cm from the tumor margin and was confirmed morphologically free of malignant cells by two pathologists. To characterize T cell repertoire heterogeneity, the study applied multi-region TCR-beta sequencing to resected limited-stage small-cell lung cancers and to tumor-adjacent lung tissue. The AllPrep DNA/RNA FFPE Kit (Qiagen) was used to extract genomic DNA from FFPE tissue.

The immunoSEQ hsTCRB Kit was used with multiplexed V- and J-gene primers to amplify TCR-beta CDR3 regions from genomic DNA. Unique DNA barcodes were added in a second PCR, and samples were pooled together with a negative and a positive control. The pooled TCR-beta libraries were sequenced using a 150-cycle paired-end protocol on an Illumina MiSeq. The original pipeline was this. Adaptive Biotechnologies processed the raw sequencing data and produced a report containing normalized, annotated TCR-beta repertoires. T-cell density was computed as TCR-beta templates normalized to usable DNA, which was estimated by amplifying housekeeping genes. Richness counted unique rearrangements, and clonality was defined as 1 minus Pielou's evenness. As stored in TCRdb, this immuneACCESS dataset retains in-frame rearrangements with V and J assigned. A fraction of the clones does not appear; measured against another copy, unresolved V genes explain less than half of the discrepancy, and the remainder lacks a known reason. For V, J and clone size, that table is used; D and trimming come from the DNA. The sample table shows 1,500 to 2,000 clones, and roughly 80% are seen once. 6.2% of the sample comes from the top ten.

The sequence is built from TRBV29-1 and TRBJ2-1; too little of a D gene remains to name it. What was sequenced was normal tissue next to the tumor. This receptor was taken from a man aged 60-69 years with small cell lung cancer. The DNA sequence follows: TGCAGCGTTGCAGCCCCTCCCCACAATGAGCAGTTCTTC. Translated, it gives CSVAAPPHNEQFF.